These 14 T cell receptor beta chains came from one sample sequenced in a study of CD8 T cells in Susac syndrome. Roughly 0.45 to 1 ug RNA was reverse transcribed with random hexamers. One entry per CDR3 protein, called by TCRdb with MiXCR from the immunoSEQ multiplex PCR reads. The data contain under 200,000 distinct CDR3 sequences, about 94% of them singletons. Material: CD4+ T cells from PBMCs. Receptors were obtained from a human donor in good health.

Only a few counts were recorded for this clonotype. The V and J genes are TRBV5-1 and TRBJ1-2, with D perhaps matching TRBD1 (5 bases). V gave up 5 bases and J gave up 5 bases, with 13 bases separating them. Germline V gene lookup returns CDR1 SGHRS and CDR2 YFSETQ. The CDR3 loop spans 13 amino acids. The CDR3 here is CASSPGTHYGYTF. CDR3 sequence (DNA): TGCGCCAGCAGTCCCGGGACCCATTATGGCTACACCTTC.

The rearrangement links TRBV4-3 to TRBJ1-3, with D perhaps TRBD1 (5 bases). This CDR3 region has 18 residues. With 0 bases removed from V and 0 bases from J, the gap between germline ends came to 15 bases. Looked up from germline, CDR1 is LGHNA and CDR2 is YSLEER. Written as DNA, the CDR3 is TGCGCCAGCAGCCAAGATATCGGGACGGCGAGCTCTGGAAACACCATATATTTT. Amino acid sequence: CASSQDIGTASSGNTIYF.

J is TRBJ2-3 and V is TRBV7-3, with a weak D call TRBD1 (5 bases). The CDR3 loop spans 14 amino acids. Germline assignment: CDR1 SGHTA and CDR2 FQGTGA. The V end was cut by 4 bases, the J end by 2 bases, with 10 bases between. The CDR3 nucleotides read TGTGCCAGCAGCTCAGACAGCGCCACAGATACGCAGTATTTT. This sequence encodes CASSSDSATDTQYF. Using reference TRBV7-3 and TRBJ2-3 for the parts outside the CDR3, the full variable domain is GAGVSQTPSNKVTEKGKYVELRCDPISGHTALYWYRQSLGQGPEFLIYFQGTGAADDSGLPNDRFFAVRPEGSVSTLKIQRTERGDSAVYLCASSSDSATDTQYFGPGTRLTVL.

The chain carries TRBV7-9 and TRBJ2-5; D is undetermined. V was trimmed by 1 base and J by 5 bases, leaving 14 bases between them. The CDR3 is 15 residues long. Germline CDR1 is SEHNR and CDR2 is FQNEAQ (reference sequence). The CDR3 is CASSLDRQAQETQYF. CDR3 sequence (DNA): TGTGCCAGCAGCTTAGATCGACAAGCTCAGGAGACCCAGTACTTC.

This chain uses TRBV7-8 with TRBJ2-4, with TRBD1 identical over 7 bases. The germline CDR1 and CDR2 sequences are SGHVS and FQNEAQ. Trimming took 2 bases from V and 8 from J; bases not matched to a gene: 0. This CDR3 has 12 amino acids. The CDR3 is CASSLTGDIQYF. DNA of the CDR3: TGTGCCAGCAGCTTAACAGGGGACATTCAGTACTTC. Together with reference TRBV7-8 and TRBJ2-4, the CDR3 gives the full variable domain: GAGVSQSPRYKVAKRGQDVALRCDPISGHVSLFWYQQALGQGPEFLTYFQNEAQLDKSGLPSDRFFAERPEGSVSTLKIQRTQQEDSAVYLCASSLTGDIQYFGAGTRLSVL.

The chain's CDR3 is CASSRTTGRGLAAFF. In nucleotides, the CDR3 is TGTGCCAGCAGCAGAACAACCGGACGGGGGTTAGCAGCTTTCTTT. The chain is built from TRBV9 and TRBJ1-1; D is possibly TRBD1 (5 bases). Between the trimmed V and J ends, which lost 4 bases and 10 bases, there was a span of 23 bases. CDR3 size: 15 residues. CDR1 and CDR2 (germline): SGDLS, YYNGEE. Supplemented by reference TRBV9 and TRBJ1-1, the full variable domain reads DSGVTQTPKHLITATGQRVTLRCSPRSGDLSVYWYQQSLDQGLQFLIQYYNGEERAKGNILERFSAQQFPDLHSELNLSSLELGDSALYFCASSRTTGRGLAAFFGQGTRLTVV.

V and J are TRBV19 and TRBJ2-2; no reliable D call. This CDR3 contains 14 residues. Trimming removed 4 bases at V and 3 bases at J, with 9 bases between. CDR1 LNHDA and CDR2 SQIVND come from the germline V gene (reference sequence). CDR3: CASSKEGYTGELFF. As DNA, the CDR3 is TGTGCCAGTAGTAAGGAAGGGTACACCGGGGAGCTGTTTTTT. The full variable domain, its missing parts supplied by reference TRBV19 and TRBJ2-2, is DGGITQSPKYLFRKEGQNVTLSCEQNLNHDAMYWYRQDPGQGLRLIYYSQIVNDFQKGDIAEGYSVSREKKESFPLTVTSAQKNPTAFYLCASSKEGYTGELFFGEGSRLTVL.

J is TRBJ2-5 and V is TRBV7-2; a possible D gene is TRBD2 (5 bases). V was shortened by 1 base and J by 2 bases, with 8 bases between the two germline ends. The germline gives CDR1 SGHTA, CDR2 FQGNSA. The CDR3 consists of 14 residues. The CDR3 protein is CASSLVPGQETQYF. DNA of the CDR3: TGTGCCAGCAGCTTAGTCCCGGGGCAAGAGACCCAGTACTTC. Full variable domain (rest looked up from reference TRBV7-2 and TRBJ2-5): GAGVSQSPSNKVTEKGKDVELRCDPISGHTALYWYRQSLGQGLEFLIYFQGNSAPDKSGLPSDRFSAERTGGSVSTLTIQRTQQEDSAVYLCASSLVPGQETQYFGPGTRLLVL.

In DNA form, the CDR3 reads TGTGCCAGCAGTGTGGACAGGATCTCTGGGGCCAACGTCCTGACTTTC. As protein: CASSVDRISGANVLTF. The gene calls are TRBV6-1 and TRBJ2-6, with 7 bases lining up with TRBD1. V was clipped by 4 bases and J by 0 bases; unmatched bases: 3. This CDR3 region has 16 residues. Per the germline V gene, CDR1 is MNHNS and CDR2 is SASEGT.

The chain carries TRBV6-1 and TRBJ1-1; 7 bases are shared with TRBD1. Germline CDR1 reads MNHNS; CDR2 reads SASEGT. The CDR3 covers 16 residues. Trimming cost V 6 bases and J 3 bases; bases outside gene matches: 13. For the CDR3, the DNA is TGTGCCAGCAGGCGGGGACAGCCTAACCGGCACACTGAAGCTTTCTTT. It encodes CASRRGQPNRHTEAFF.

This rearrangement joins TRBV3-1 to TRBJ2-7, with 8 bases fitting TRBD2. The V gene end was trimmed by 4 bases and the J gene end by 2 bases; junction bases not matched to a gene: 10. Germline lookup yields CDR1 LGHDT and CDR2 YNNKEL (reference sequence). This CDR3 is built from 16 residues. CDR3 in amino acids: CASSPQGRGVPYEQYF. The CDR3 bases are TGTGCCAGCAGCCCCCAGGGGCGGGGGGTCCCCTACGAGCAGTACTTC.

This clonotype came up once. V is TRBV29-1 and J is TRBJ2-1, with 9 bases that match TRBD2. CDR3 size: 15 residues. The J segment lost 2 bases and the V segment lost 0 bases, leaving 2 bases of the junction unmatched. From germline, CDR1 is SQVTM and CDR2 ANQGSEA. The CDR3 coding sequence is TGCAGCGTTGAAGAGCTAGCGGGGACCTACAATGAGCAGTTCTTC. Protein sequence: CSVEELAGTYNEQFF.

The chain uses TRBV6-2 or TRBV6-3 and TRBJ2-5, with D unclear. CDR1 MNHEY and CDR2 SVGEGT come from the germline V gene. The CDR3 runs to 15 residues. V lost 0 bases, J lost 7 bases, and 15 bases lay in between. The CDR3 coding sequence is TGTGCCAGCAGTTACTCGAAAAGGCCGTGGGGGACCCAGTACTTC. Its protein product is CASSYSKRPWGTQYF.

The V gene is TRBV29-1, the J gene TRBJ1-5; D gene uncertain. The V and J ends lost 4 bases and 3 bases respectively, with 7 bases between them. Per germline, CDR1 SQVTM and CDR2 ANQGSEA. This CDR3 comprises 12 residues. This CDR3 is CSVAGVNQPQHF. CDR3 sequence (DNA): TGCAGCGTTGCGGGTGTCAATCAGCCCCAGCATTTT.